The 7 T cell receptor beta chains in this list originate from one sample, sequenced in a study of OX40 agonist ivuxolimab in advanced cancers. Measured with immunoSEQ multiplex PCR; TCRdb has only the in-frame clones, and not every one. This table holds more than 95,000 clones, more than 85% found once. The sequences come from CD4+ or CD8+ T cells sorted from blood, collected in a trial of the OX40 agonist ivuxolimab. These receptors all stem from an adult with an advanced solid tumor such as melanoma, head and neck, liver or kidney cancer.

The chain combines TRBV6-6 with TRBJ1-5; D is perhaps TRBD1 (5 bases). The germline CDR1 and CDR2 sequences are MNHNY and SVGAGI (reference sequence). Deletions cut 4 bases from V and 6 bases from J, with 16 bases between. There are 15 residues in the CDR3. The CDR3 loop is CASSSGTAPGQPQHF. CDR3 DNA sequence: TGTGCCAGCAGTTCCGGGACGGCCCCAGGTCAGCCCCAGCATTTT.

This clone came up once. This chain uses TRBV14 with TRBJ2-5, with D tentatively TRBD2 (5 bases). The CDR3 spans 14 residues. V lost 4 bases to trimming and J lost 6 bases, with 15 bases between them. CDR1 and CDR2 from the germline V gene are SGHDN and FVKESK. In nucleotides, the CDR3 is TGTGCCAGCAGCCGGGTGGACTTGTCGCAGACCCAGTACTTC. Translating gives CASSRVDLSQTQYF.

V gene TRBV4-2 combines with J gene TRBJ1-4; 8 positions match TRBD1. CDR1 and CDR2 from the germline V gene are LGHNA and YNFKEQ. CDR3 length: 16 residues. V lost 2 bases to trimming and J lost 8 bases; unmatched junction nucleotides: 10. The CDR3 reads CASSQHRDRRNEKLFF. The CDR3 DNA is TGTGCCAGCAGCCAACACCGGGACAGGAGAAACGAAAAACTGTTTTTT.

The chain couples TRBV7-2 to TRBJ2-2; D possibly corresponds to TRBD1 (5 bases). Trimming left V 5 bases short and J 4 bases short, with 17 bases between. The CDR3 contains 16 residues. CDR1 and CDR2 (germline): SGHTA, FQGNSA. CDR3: CASSLGGQGSTGELFF. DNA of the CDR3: TGTGCCAGCAGCCTGGGTGGGCAGGGTTCCACCGGGGAGCTGTTTTTT.

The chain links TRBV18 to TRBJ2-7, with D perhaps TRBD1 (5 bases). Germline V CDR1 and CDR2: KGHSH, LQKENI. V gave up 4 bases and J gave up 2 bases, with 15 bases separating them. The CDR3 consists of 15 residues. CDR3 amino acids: CASSRAGISAYEQYF. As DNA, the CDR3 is TGTGCCAGCTCACGGGCAGGGATTTCGGCCTACGAGCAGTACTTC.

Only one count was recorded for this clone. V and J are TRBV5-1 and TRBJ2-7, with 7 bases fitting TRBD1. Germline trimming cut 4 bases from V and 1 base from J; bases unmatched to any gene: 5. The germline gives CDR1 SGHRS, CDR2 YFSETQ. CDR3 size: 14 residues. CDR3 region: CASSPGQPSYEQYF. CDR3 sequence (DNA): TGCGCCAGCAGCCCGGGACAGCCTTCCTACGAGCAGTACTTC.

The CDR3 loop reads CASSLAPISGGLVDEQFF. CDR3 bases: TGTGCCAGCAGCTTAGCTCCGATATCCGGGGGACTAGTTGATGAGCAGTTCTTC. J is TRBJ2-1 and V is TRBV7-9, with 8 bases fitting TRBD2. CDR3 length: 18 amino acids. V gave up 0 bases and J gave up 8 bases; unmatched junction bases: 15. Germline CDR1 and CDR2: SEHNR and FQNEAQ (reference sequence).